These 4 T cell receptor beta chains were sequenced from one sample in a study of beta chain features in type 1 diabetes. Overall study results and limits: Across all four CD4+ subsets, people with type 1 diabetes showed modestly shorter TCRB CDR3s.

Expressed TCRB transcripts were sequenced after all isolated RNA was converted to cDNA. Assay: immunoSEQ multiplex PCR; the TCRdb copy retains only in-frame clones and omits some. The sample yields some 290,000 clones, 20% to 25% seen once. These TCRs are of unknown antigen specificity. The sample taken for sequencing was naive CD4+ T cells from blood. The receptors come from a woman in her twenties or thirties with type 1 diabetes.

This clone was observed a handful of times. The chain's CDR3 is CASSLLQGQETQYF. CDR3 in DNA: TGCGCCAGCAGCCTACTACAGGGGCAAGAGACCCAGTACTTC. The chain is built from TRBV5-1 and TRBJ2-5, with 7 nucleotides matching TRBD1. This CDR3 has 14 residues. V was clipped by 4 bases and J by 2 bases; unmatched bases: 5. Germline CDR1 and CDR2: SGHRS and YFSETQ.

V and J are TRBV18 and TRBJ1-5; 8 bases align to TRBD1. Trimming at V came to 3 bases and at J to 2 bases, leaving 6 bases not matched to a gene. CDR3 size: 16 residues. Per the germline V gene, CDR1 is KGHSH and CDR2 is LQKENI. In nucleotides, the CDR3 is TGTGCCAGCTCACCGGGACAGGTACGGGGCAATCAGCCCCAGCATTTT. The encoded protein is CASSPGQVRGNQPQHF. The variable domain in full, with the rest retrieved from reference TRBV18 and TRBJ1-5, is NAGVMQNPRHLVRRRGQEARLRCSPMKGHSHVYWYRQLPEEGLKFMVYLQKENIIDESGMPKERFSAEFPKEGPSILRIQQVVRGDSAAYFCASSPGQVRGNQPQHFGDGTRLSIL.

The V call is TRBV5-1, the J call TRBJ2-6; TRBD1 matches at 9 bases. Germline lookup yields CDR1 SGHRS and CDR2 YFSETQ. The CDR3 length is 17 residues. Trimming took 1 base from V and 2 from J; bases not matched to a gene: 4. CDR3 residues: CASSLLTGGTGANVLTF. DNA for the CDR3: TGCGCCAGCAGCTTGCTGACAGGGGGTACTGGGGCCAACGTCCTGACTTTC.

The chain is built from TRBV10-3 and TRBJ2-7; TRBD2 agrees at 9 bases. Germline values: CDR1 ENHRY, CDR2 SYGVKD. The trim removed 2 bases at V and 5 bases at J, leaving 4 bases unmatched. CDR3 length: 14 amino acids. The CDR3 region has the DNA TGTGCCATCAGTGAGGCTAGCGGGACCCACGAGCAGTACTTC. This encodes CAISEASGTHEQYF.